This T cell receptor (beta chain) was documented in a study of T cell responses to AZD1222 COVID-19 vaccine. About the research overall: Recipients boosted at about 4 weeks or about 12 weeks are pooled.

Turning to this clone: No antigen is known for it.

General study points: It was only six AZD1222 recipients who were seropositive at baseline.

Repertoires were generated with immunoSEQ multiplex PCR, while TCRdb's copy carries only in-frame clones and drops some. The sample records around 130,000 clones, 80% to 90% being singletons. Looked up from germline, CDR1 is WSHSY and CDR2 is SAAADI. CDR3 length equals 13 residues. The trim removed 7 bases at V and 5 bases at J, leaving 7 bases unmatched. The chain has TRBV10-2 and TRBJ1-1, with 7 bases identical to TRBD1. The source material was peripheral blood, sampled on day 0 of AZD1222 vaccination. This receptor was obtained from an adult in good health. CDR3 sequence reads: CASTLTGRTEAFF. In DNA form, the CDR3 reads TGCGCCAGCACCCTGACAGGGCGAACTGAAGCTTTCTTT.